These T cell receptor beta chains were read from a single sample in a study of cytomegalovirus exposure and HLA in healthy donors. The assay was immunoSEQ multiplex PCR, and TCRdb's table has in-frame clones only and misses some. The table lists approximately 300,000 clones, just over 85% of them singletons, with about 0.8% in the top ten. The sample taken for sequencing was PBMCs. All receptors derive from a woman younger than 30 in good health and CMV-seronegative. Both conserved end residues are part of each CDR3. D genes are given only for firm matches. Where a row states a size, it is once, few, many or the class of an expanded clone; other rows omit it.

size	V	D	J	DNA	CDR3
few	TRBV16	-	TRBJ1-5	TGTGCCAGCAGCCAGGGTGGAGGTCGGCAGCCCCAGCATTTT	CASSQGGGRQPQHF
once	TRBV14	-	TRBJ2-7	TGTGCCAGCAGCCAAACGGGAGCCGCGCGGGAGCAGTACTTC	CASSQTGAAREQYF
few	TRBV19	-	TRBJ1-1	TGTGCCAGTAGATGGAACAGTATGAACACTGAAGCTTTCTTT	CASRWNSMNTEAFF
few	TRBV7-9	TRBD1	TRBJ2-3	TGTGCCAGCAGCCGGGGACAGGGGGGAAAGACAGATACGCAGTATTTT	CASSRGQGGKTDTQYF
-	TRBV11-2	-	TRBJ2-7	TGTGCCAGCAGCCTGGGCCTCTACGAGCAGTACTTC	CASSLGLYEQYF
-	TRBV28	TRBD2	TRBJ2-7	TGTGCCAGCAGTCTTGCGGGGGTGGTCTACGAGCAGTACTTC	CASSLAGVVYEQYF
-	TRBV18	-	TRBJ1-2	TGTGCCAGCTCCCTGGAATCTAGATATGGTGGCTACACCTTC	CASSLESRYGGYTF
once	TRBV5-1	-	TRBJ2-5	TGCGCCAGCAGCCCCTACGACCAAGAGACCCAGTACTTC	CASSPYDQETQYF
-	TRBV5-8	-	TRBJ2-1	TGTGCCAGCAGCTTGGAGGCTAGCGACCCATCGGCCAATGAGCAGTTCTTC	CASSLEASDPSANEQFF
-	TRBV5-1	-	TRBJ1-2	TGCGCCAGCAGCTCCACCTCGCTTGGGAGTAACTATGGCTACACCTTC	CASSSTSLGSNYGYTF
-	TRBV4-1	TRBD2	TRBJ2-3	TGCGCCAGCAGCCAAGACCAACTAGCGGGAAGCGTTCGGGCGGCTACGCAGTATTTT	CASSQDQLAGSVRAATQYF
-	TRBV9	TRBD1	TRBJ2-2	TGTGCCAGCAGTCCGGACAGGGGGAAGTACACCGGGGAGCTGTTTTTT	CASSPDRGKYTGELFF
-	TRBV29-1	TRBD1	TRBJ1-2	TGCAGCGGCCGGACAGGGAACTATGGCTACACCTTC	CSGRTGNYGYTF
-	TRBV2	-	TRBJ2-2	TGTGCCAGCAGTGATTATGGGCCTAACACCGGGGAGCTGTTTTTT	CASSDYGPNTGELFF
once	TRBV27	TRBD2	TRBJ2-1	TGTGCCAGCAGTGGGGAGGGCTCCTACAATGAGCAGTTCTTC	CASSGEGSYNEQFF
once	TRBV18	TRBD2	TRBJ2-3	TGTGCCGGAACGGGACTAGCGGGGGCAGATACGCAGTATTTT	CAGTGLAGADTQYF
-	TRBV4-1	TRBD2	TRBJ2-5	TGCGCCAGCAGCCAACCCGGGAGGCGGCAGACCCAGTACTTC	CASSQPGRRQTQYF
-	TRBV27	TRBD1	TRBJ2-7	TGTGCCAGCAGTCCTTCCTCCGGGACAGAAGCCTACGAGCAGTACTTC	CASSPSSGTEAYEQYF
-	TRBV19	-	TRBJ2-5	TGTGCCAGTAGTTCCGGGTACCAAGAGACCCAGTACTTC	CASSSGYQETQYF
-	TRBV12-5	-	TRBJ1-1	TGTGCTAGTGGTTTGATCCTGGCGAATACATTGATGGAGGCTTTCTTT	CASGLILANTLMEAFF
few	TRBV5-6	-	TRBJ1-2	TGTGCCAGCACCCCGGCGGGGAGCGACTATGGCTACACCTTC	CASTPAGSDYGYTF
-	TRBV6-5	TRBD1	TRBJ2-6	TGTGCCAGCAGTTACCACGGACAGGACGGGGCCAACGTCCTGACTTTC	CASSYHGQDGANVLTF
-	TRBV27	TRBD1	TRBJ2-2	TGTGCCAGCAGTACCCACAGGGGGCGTAACACCGGGGAGCTGTTTTTT	CASSTHRGRNTGELFF
-	TRBV28	-	TRBJ1-1	TGTGCCAGCAGACCGACAGGACTTGAAGCTTTCTTT	CASRPTGLEAFF
once	TRBV6-5	TRBD1	TRBJ2-7	TGTGCCAGCAGTACTACAGGGGGCGCCCCCTACGAGCAGTACTTC	CASSTTGGAPYEQYF
-	TRBV19	TRBD2	TRBJ2-1	TGTGCCAGTAAGTCGACTAGCGACTACAATGAGCAGTTCTTC	CASKSTSDYNEQFF
-	TRBV7-6	TRBD2	TRBJ2-7	TGTGCCAGCAGCTTAGGTACCGGGACTAGCGCGATTGGGCAGTACTTC	CASSLGTGTSAIGQYF
-	TRBV19	-	TRBJ1-1	TGTGCCAGTAGAGCCCGGACAGCGACCCCCGTGGCTTTCTTT	CASRARTATPVAFF
-	TRBV28	TRBD1	TRBJ2-7	TGTGCCAGCAGGCCCGGGACAGGGGGCCCCGAGCAGTACTTC	CASRPGTGGPEQYF
once	TRBV18	-	TRBJ2-3	TGTGCCAGCTCACCAAGGAGCCCCACAGATACGCAGTATTTT	CASSPRSPTDTQYF
once	TRBV5-4	-	TRBJ1-2	TGTGCCACCGCTCCGGAAGGACAGAACATAAACTATGGCTACACCTTC	CATAPEGQNINYGYTF
-	TRBV15	TRBD1	TRBJ1-2	TGTGCCACCAGCGTAGGCGGGACAGGGGGCCCGTATGGCTACACCTTC	CATSVGGTGGPYGYTF
once	TRBV30	TRBD1	TRBJ2-1	TGTGCCTGGAGTGTAGACAGGGGCTCGGAAAATGAGCAGTTCTTC	CAWSVDRGSENEQFF